This T cell receptor (beta chain) was recorded in a study of control samples from healthy donors and cancer patients. The germline V gene has CDR1 MNHNS and CDR2 SASEGT. V gave up 4 bases and J gave up 9 bases; unmatched junction bases: 14. CDR3 length equals 16 residues. Method: immunoSEQ multiplex PCR; TCRdb's copy keeps in-frame clones and lacks some. The sample carries roughly 86,000 clones, over 90% recorded once. V usage is TRBV6-1 and J usage is TRBJ1-4; 7 bases are a match to TRBD1. The material sequenced was blood. The sequence was collected from a woman aged 25 to 45 in good health. The CDR3 DNA follows: TGTGCCAGCAGTGCCAAGGGGGCAGGGAAGGAGAAAAAACTGTTTTTT. Protein sequence: CASSAKGAGKEKKLFF.